The present TCR beta chain was sequenced within a study of T cell repertoires in cytomegalovirus infection. About the study: Matching HLA type and CMV infection were both indicated by public TCR beta signatures.

This clonotype was counted ten times or more. Its antigen is currently unknown. Findings of the study overall: CMV carriers with the relevant HLA were identified by cumulative public TCR beta family frequency. HLA-C-restricted CMV clonotypes gave the most frequent clonotype in two of eight donors.

TCRdb independently ran MiXCR on the reads; one entry per CDR3 protein. The table has 100,000 to 150,000 distinct CDR3 sequences, almost 9% seen once. Per the germline V gene, CDR1 is MDHEN and CDR2 is SYDVKM. This CDR3 has 14 residues. The V and J ends lost 2 bases and 5 bases respectively, with 12 bases between them. The gene calls are TRBV28 and TRBJ1-1; a weak D match, TRBD1 (6 bases). This TCR was recovered from a human donor in good health (CMV status not recorded). Some clones in this sample may be carry-over from other donors' samples. Sequencing was done on a sample of PBMCs. This CDR3 is CASSLRVGGTEAFF. The CDR3 DNA is TGTGCCAGCAGTTTAAGGGTAGGGGGGACTGAAGCTTTCTTT.